One sample yielded the 5 T cell receptor beta chains listed below, sequenced in a study of shared clonotypes between healthy human individuals (dated by TCRdb to between 2020 and 2021). Receptor libraries were prepared by the immunoSEQ multiplex PCR assay. TCRdb provides this immuneACCESS table in a form limited to in-frame rearrangements. Some clones are lacking; in checked studies, under half of them reflect an unresolved V gene, and why the rest are absent is not known. The sample data list some 490,000 clones, and around 80% of these were observed just once. The ten most abundant clones make up about 12% of the sample. The source material was PBMCs. The receptors shown here come from a woman in her 40s in good health. Some clones in this sample may be carry-over from other donors' samples.

This rearrangement joins TRBV7-9 to TRBJ1-4, with a weak D call TRBD1 (6 bases). The germline gives CDR1 SEHNR, CDR2 FQNEAQ (reference sequence). V shed 5 bases and J shed 4 bases, with 17 bases lying between them. The CDR3 contains 16 residues. The CDR3 loop is CASSHRQAVDNEKLFF. CDR3 sequence (DNA): TGTGCCAGCAGCCACCGACAGGCCGTAGATAATGAAAAACTGTTTTTT.

This chain links TRBV14 with TRBJ2-5; no firm D call. The CDR3 totals 14 residues. Trimming took off 1 base at V and 4 bases at J, with 10 bases between the two ends. Germline V CDR1 and CDR2: SGHDN, FVKESK. CDR3 in DNA: TGTGCCAGCAGCCAAGTTGAGTTCAGAGAGACCCAGTACTTC. Protein sequence: CASSQVEFRETQYF.

A remark on this clone: The same CDR3 also results from other DNA sequences found in this sample. CDR3 in DNA: TGTGCCAGCAGCCTCGACTTCTACGAGCAGTACTTC. Protein: CASSLDFYEQYF. This chain uses TRBV5-4 with TRBJ2-7; D unresolved. This CDR3 contains 12 residues. Germline V lookup: CDR1 SGHNT, CDR2 YYREEE (reference sequence). Trimming stripped 4 bases from V and 3 bases from J, with 8 bases between.

The rearrangement joins TRBV20-1 to TRBJ1-3, with D unclear. The germline V and J ends were trimmed by 3 bases and 8 bases, with 8 bases remaining between them. Per germline, CDR1 DFQATT and CDR2 SNEGSKA (reference sequence). The CDR3 runs to 11 residues. The CDR3 reads CSARVGDTIYF. In DNA form, the CDR3 reads TGCAGTGCTAGGGTCGGGGACACCATATATTTT.

The gene calls are TRBV18 and TRBJ2-1; 8 positions match TRBD1. The CDR3 is made up of 17 amino acids. CDR1 KGHSH and CDR2 LQKENI come from the germline V gene. The ends lost 7 bases at V and 2 bases at J; junction bases unmatched: 13. Written as DNA, the CDR3 is TGTGCCAGCTTTTCATACCGACAGGGGCCGACCTACAATGAGCAGTTCTTC. Its protein product is CASFSYRQGPTYNEQFF.